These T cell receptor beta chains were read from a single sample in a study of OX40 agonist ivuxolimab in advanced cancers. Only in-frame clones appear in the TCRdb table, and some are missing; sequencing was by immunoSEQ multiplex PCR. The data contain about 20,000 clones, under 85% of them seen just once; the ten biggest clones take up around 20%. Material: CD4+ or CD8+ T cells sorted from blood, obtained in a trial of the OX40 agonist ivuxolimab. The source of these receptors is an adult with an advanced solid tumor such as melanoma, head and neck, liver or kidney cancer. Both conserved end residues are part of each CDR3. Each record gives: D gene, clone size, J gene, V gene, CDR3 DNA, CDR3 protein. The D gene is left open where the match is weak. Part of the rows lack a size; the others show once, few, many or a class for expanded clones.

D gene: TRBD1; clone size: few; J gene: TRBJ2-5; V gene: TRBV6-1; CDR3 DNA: TGTGCCAGCACAGGCTGGACAGGGGGCGCAGAGACCCAGTACTTC; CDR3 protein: CASTGWTGGAETQYF
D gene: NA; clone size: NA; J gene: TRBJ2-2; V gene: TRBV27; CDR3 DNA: TGTGCCAGCAGTACCGTATCCGGGGAGCTGTTTTTT; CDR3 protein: CASSTVSGELFF
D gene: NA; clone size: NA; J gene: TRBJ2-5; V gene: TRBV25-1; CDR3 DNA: TGTGCCAGCACCGATCGGTGGGGTAGAGAGACCCAGTACTTC; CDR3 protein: CASTDRWGRETQYF
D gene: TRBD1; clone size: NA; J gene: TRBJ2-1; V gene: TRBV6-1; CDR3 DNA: TGTGCCAGCTTTAGGACAGGGGGCAATGAGCAGTTCTTC; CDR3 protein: CASFRTGGNEQFF
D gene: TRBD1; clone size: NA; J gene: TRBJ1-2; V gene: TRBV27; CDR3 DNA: TGTGCCAGCAGTTTATCTGGGACAGGGGCATATGGCTACACCTTC; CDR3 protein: CASSLSGTGAYGYTF
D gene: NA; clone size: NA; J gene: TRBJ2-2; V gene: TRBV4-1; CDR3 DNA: TGCGCCAGCAGCCCCCCGGAGCAGGGGCTTGGGGAGCTGTTTTTT; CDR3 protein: CASSPPEQGLGELFF
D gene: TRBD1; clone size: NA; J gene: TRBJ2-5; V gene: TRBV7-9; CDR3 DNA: TGTGCCAGCAGCAGTAACCGGGACAGGAGCCAAGAGACCCAGTACTTC; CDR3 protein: CASSSNRDRSQETQYF
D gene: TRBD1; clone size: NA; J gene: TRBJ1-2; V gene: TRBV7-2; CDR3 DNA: TGTGCCAGCAGCCCCTTCCGGGACAGCTATGGCTACACCTTC; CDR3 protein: CASSPFRDSYGYTF
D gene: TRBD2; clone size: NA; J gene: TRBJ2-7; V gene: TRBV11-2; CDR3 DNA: TGTGCCAGCAGCTTTGGACTAGCGGCCTCCTACGAGCAGTACTTC; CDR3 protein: CASSFGLAASYEQYF
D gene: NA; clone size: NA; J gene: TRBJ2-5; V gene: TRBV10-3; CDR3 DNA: TGTGCCATCAAGGCCAGGGGGGAGGAAGAGACCCAGTACTTC; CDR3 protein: CAIKARGEEETQYF
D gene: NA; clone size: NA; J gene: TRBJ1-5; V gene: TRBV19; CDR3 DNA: TGTGCCAGTAGTATTTTGAGGGGAAAACTGAGCAATCAGCCCCAGCATTTT; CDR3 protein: CASSILRGKLSNQPQHF
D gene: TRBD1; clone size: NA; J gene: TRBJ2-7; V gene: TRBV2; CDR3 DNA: TGTGCCAGCAACACAGGGGGCCGGGAGCGGCAGTACTTC; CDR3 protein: CASNTGGRERQYF
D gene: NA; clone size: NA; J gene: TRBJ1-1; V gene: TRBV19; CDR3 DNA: TGTGCCAGTAAAGGGTCCAGGGGAACTGAAGCTTTCTTT; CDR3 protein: CASKGSRGTEAFF
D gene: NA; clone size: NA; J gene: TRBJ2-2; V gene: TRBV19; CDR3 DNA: TGTGCCAGTACCGGGCGGGCAGCGGGCCCCGGGGAGCTGTTTTTT; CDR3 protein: CASTGRAAGPGELFF
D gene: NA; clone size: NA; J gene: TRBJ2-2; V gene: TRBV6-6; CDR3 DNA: TGTGCCAGCAGTGGCGCAGCACAGACTGTCACCGGGGAGCTGTTTTTT; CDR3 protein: CASSGAAQTVTGELFF
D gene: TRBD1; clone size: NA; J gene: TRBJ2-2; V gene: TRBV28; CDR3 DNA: TGTGCCAGCAAAGAACAGGGGGACCCCGGGGAGCTGTTTTTT; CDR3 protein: CASKEQGDPGELFF
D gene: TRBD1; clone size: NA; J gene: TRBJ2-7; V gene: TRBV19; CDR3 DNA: TGTGCCAGTAGTATAGGCACAGGGGGTCCCTACGAGCAGTACTTC; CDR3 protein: CASSIGTGGPYEQYF
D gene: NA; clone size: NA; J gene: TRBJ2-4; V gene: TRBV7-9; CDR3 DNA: TGTGCCAGCAGCTTACCCTTAACAGGGATAGCCAAAAACATTCAGTACTTC; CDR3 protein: CASSLPLTGIAKNIQYF
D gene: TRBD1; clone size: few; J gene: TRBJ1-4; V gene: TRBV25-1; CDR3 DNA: TGTGCCAGCAGTGACCGCACAGGGGACCCAACTAATGAAAAACTGTTTTTT; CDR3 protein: CASSDRTGDPTNEKLFF
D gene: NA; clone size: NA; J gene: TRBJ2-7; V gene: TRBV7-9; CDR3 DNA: TGTGCCAGCAGCTTAGCAGGGCTCGAGCAGTACTTC; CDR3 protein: CASSLAGLEQYF
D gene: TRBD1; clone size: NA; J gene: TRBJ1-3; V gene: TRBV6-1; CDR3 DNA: TGTGCCAGCAGGGCCCCAGGGGGCTCTGGAAACACCATATATTTT; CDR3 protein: CASRAPGGSGNTIYF
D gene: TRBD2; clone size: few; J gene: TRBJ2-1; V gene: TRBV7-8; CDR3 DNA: TGTGCCAGCGCCCTAGGAGCGGGGGGGCAGAATGAGCAGTTCTTC; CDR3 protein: CASALGAGGQNEQFF
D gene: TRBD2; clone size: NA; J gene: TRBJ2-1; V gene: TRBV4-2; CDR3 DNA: TGTGCCAGCAGCTTAGGACTAGGAGTCAATGAGCAGTTCTTC; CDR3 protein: CASSLGLGVNEQFF
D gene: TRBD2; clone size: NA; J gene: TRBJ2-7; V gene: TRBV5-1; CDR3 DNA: TGCGCCAGCAGCTCGGGGGGGACCTACGAGCAGTACTTC; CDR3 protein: CASSSGGTYEQYF
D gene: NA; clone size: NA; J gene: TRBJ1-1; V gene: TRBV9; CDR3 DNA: TGTGCCAGCAGCCCCCCCGGAAGGGGCACTGAAGCTTTCTTT; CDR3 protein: CASSPPGRGTEAFF
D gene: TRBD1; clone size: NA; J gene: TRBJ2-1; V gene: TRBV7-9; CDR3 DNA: TGTGCCAGCAGCTTTTATGGGACAGGGATCTACAATGAGCAGTTCTTC; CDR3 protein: CASSFYGTGIYNEQFF
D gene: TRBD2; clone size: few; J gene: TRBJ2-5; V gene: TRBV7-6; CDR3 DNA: TGTGCCAGCAGCTTAGGGACTAGCGGGAGCCCCATGTACTTC; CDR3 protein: CASSLGTSGSPMYF
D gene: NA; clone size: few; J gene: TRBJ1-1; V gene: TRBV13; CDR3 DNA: TGTGCCAGCAGCTTGTCGTACACTGAAGCTTTCTTT; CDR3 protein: CASSLSYTEAFF
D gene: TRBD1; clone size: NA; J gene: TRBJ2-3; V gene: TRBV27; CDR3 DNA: TGTGCCAGCAGTTTGGTTTCGTGGGACAGAAGATCCACAGATACGCAGTATTTT; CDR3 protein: CASSLVSWDRRSTDTQYF
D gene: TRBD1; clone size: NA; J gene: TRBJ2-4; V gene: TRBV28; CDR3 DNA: TGTGCCAGCAGCTCCGGGACAGTTAAAAACATTCAGTACTTC; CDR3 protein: CASSSGTVKNIQYF
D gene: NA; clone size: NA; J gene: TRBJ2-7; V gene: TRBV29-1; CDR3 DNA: TGCAGCGTTGAAGATAACACAGTTTCCTACGAGCAGTACTTC; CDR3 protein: CSVEDNTVSYEQYF
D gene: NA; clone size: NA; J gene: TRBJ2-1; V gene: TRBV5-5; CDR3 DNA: TGTGCCAGCAGCTTGGGGGCGGAAAATGAGCAGTTCTTC; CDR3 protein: CASSLGAENEQFF
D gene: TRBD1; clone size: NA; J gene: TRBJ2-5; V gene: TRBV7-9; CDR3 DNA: TGTGCCAGCAGCTTATTGGGACAGGGGTCCGAGACCCAGTACTTC; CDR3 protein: CASSLLGQGSETQYF
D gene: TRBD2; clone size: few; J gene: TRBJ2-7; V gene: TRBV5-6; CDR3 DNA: TGTGCCAGCTCCTCAGCGGGGGAGCAGTACTTC; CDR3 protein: CASSSAGEQYF
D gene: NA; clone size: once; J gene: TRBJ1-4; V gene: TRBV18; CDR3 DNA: TGTGCCAGCTCACCGGGGGTGACTGTACCGGGTGAAAAACTGTTTTTT; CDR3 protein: CASSPGVTVPGEKLFF
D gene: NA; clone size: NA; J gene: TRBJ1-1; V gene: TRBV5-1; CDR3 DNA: TGCGCCAGCAGCTCGGGGGCATTGAACACTGAAGCTTTCTTT; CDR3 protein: CASSSGALNTEAFF
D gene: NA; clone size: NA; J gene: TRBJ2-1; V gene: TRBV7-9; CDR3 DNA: TGTGCCAGCAGCTTGGCCTACCCGAACAATGAGCAGTTCTTC; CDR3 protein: CASSLAYPNNEQFF
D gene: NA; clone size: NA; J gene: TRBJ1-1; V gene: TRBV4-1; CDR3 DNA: TGCGCCAGCAGCGACGGGACTTCGGCTTTCTTT; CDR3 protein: CASSDGTSAFF
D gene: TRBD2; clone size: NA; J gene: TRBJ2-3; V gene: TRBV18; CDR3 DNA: TGTGCCAGCTCAACAACTAGCGGGGGGGAACACACAGATACGCAGTATTTT; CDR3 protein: CASSTTSGGEHTDTQYF
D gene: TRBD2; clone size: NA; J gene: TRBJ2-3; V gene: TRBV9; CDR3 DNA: TGTGCCAGCAGCGTAGAGACTAGCGGGCTTACAGATACGCAGTATTTT; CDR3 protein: CASSVETSGLTDTQYF
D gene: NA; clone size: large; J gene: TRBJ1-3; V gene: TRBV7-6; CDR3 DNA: TGTGCCAGCAGCTTCGCGACGGGACACTCTGGAAACACCATATATTTT; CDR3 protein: CASSFATGHSGNTIYF
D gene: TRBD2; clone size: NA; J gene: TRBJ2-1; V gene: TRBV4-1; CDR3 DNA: TGCGCCAGCAGCCCAAGCCGCCCCGTGACTAGCGGTCATTTCGTGTCCTACAATGAGCAGTTCTTC; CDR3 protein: CASSPSRPVTSGHFVSYNEQFF
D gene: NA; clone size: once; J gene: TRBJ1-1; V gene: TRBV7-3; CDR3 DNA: TGTGCCAGCAGCTTGACTGTGAACACTGAAGCTTTCTTT; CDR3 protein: CASSLTVNTEAFF
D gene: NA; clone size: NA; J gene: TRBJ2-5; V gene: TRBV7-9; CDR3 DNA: TGTGCCAGCAGCTTAGGGGGGGGCGCAGAGACCCAGTACTTC; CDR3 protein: CASSLGGGAETQYF